A few counts support the clone carrying this T cell receptor delta chain. Its antigen is unidentified. TCRdb shows a much larger clone's protein in place of this DNA's translation, and the two differ at residue 18, likely through a read error; the protein shown is translated from the DNA. Germline V gene sequence: CDR1 GEAIGNYY, CDR2 EKD. CDR3 size: 21 residues. Each sorted gammadelta sample had TRG and TRD chains sequenced. TCRdb re-called the multiplex PCR reads through CATT. This sample carries 55,000 to 70,000 delta-chain clones, approximately 1.5% of them seen once, and the ten largest clones take 14% to 15%. This sample is part of a study of γδ T cells in repeated Plasmodium falciparum infection. The wider study: Malian children with intense seasonal malaria exposure were compared with matched Australian children. Donors had four controlled P. falciparum NF54 infections over roughly 620 days.

Gammadelta T cells were flow-sorted from PBMC into Vgamma9/Vdelta2+ and Vdelta2-negative populations for bulk analysis. Notes on the study in general: In Vdelta2-negative, largely Vdelta1+, gammadelta repertoires, repeated controlled infections appeared to drive clonal selection waves.

The sequence came from a pool of human donors (malaria-infected and uninfected, not separated). The sequenced material came from gamma-delta T cells from blood. The genes are TRDV2 and TRDJ1, with D maybe TRDD3 (5 bases). Since TCRdb gives no J gene, matching the DNA to germline was used here to assign it. In nucleotides, the CDR3 is TGTGCCTGTGACACATATCGGGAAGAAGAGGATATCCGGGGGTACACCGATAGACTCATCTTT. It codes for CACDTYREEEDIRGYTDRLIF.